The sequence of this T cell receptor (beta chain) was determined in a study of T cell responses to AZD1222 COVID-19 vaccine. General study results and limits: Seropositive AZD1222 recipients at baseline numbered only 6 or 7. Most donors were white British, females outnumbered males, and clonal diversity was possibly underestimated. Once two AZD1222 doses were given, Spike-specific TCR breadth and depth went up. Unmutated variant regions are reportedly targeted by nearly half of spike-specific TCRs.

Assay used: immunoSEQ multiplex PCR; TCRdb lists only in-frame clones, some missing. The sample lists roughly 140,000 clones; under 95% were seen once. V was pared by 1 base and J by 4 bases, with 5 bases of the junction left unmatched. Per germline, CDR1 SNHLY and CDR2 FYNNEI. The CDR3 is made up of 15 amino acids. Regarding this clone: Its antigen is unidentified.

This sequence originates from an adult in good health. The sample here was peripheral blood, taken on day 0 of MenACWY control vaccination. This sequence joins TRBV2 and TRBJ1-2; 8 bases match TRBD1. The CDR3 reads CASSEGAGGSYGYTF. In DNA, the CDR3 is TGTGCCAGCAGTGAAGGGGCAGGGGGCAGCTATGGCTACACCTTC.